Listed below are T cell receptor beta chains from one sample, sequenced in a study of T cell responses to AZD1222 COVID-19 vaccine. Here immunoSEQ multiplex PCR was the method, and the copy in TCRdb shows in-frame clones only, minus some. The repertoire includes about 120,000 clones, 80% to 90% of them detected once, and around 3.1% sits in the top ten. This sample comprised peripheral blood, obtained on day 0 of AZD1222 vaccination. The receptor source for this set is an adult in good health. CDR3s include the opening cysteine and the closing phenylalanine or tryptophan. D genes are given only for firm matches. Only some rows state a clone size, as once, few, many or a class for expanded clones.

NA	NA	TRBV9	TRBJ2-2	TGTGCCAGCAGCCTTGCCAGGGCCACGAACACCGGGGAGCTGTTTTTT	CASSLARATNTGELFF
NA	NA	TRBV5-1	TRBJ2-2	TGCGCCAGCAGCTTGGACAGGGCCTCGAACACCGGGGAGCTGTTTTTT	CASSLDRASNTGELFF
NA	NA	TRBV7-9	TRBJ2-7	TGTGCCAGCAGCCGGTCCGGGACAAGGGACTACGAGCAGTACTTC	CASSRSGTRDYEQYF
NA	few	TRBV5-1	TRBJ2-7	TGCGCCAGCAGCTTGGCGGGCTCCTACGAGCAGTACTTC	CASSLAGSYEQYF
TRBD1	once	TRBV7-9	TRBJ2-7	TGTGCCAGCAGCTTCCTACTGGACAGGGAGAACGAGCAGTACTTC	CASSFLLDRENEQYF
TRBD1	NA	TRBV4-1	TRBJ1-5	TGCGCCAGCAGCCAAGCTGCAGGGGGTCTTCAGCCCCAGCATTTT	CASSQAAGGLQPQHF
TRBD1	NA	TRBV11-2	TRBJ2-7	TGTGCCAGCAGCTTAGACAGGGGGATCACCTACGAGCAGTACTTC	CASSLDRGITYEQYF
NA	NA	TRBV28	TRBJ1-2	TGTGCCAGCAAGGGGCAGGCAGTAGATAGCTATGGCTACACCTTC	CASKGQAVDSYGYTF
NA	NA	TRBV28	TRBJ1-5	TGTGCCAGCAGTCCACCTCCGGAGAATAGCAATCAGCCCCAGCATTTT	CASSPPPENSNQPQHF
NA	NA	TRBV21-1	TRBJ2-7	TGTGCCAGCAGCACTTGGGACAGGGTTAACGAGCAGTACTTC	CASSTWDRVNEQYF
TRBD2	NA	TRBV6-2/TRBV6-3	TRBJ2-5	TGTGCCAGCAGTTACCATTGGACTAGTCCCGAAGAGACCCAGTACTTC	CASSYHWTSPEETQYF
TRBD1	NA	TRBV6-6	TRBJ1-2	TGTGCCACTGGGCGGGGTACAGGGGATGGCTACACCTTC	CATGRGTGDGYTF
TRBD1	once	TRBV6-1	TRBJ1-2	TGTGCCAGCAGTGAATTGACAGGGGGGGGCTCTGGCTACACCTTC	CASSELTGGGSGYTF
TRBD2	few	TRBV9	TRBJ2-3	TGTGCCACATCGACTAGCGGGGGGCCCACAGATACGCAGTATTTT	CATSTSGGPTDTQYF
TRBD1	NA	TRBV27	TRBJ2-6	TGTGCCAGCAGCCCAAGACAGGGGCTCTCTGGGGCCAACGTCCTGACTTTC	CASSPRQGLSGANVLTF
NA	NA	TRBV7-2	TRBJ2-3	TGTGCCAGCAACTCGGGCCTTAGCACAGATACGCAGTATTTT	CASNSGLSTDTQYF
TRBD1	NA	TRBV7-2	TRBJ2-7	TGTGCCAGCAGCTACGGACAGGGAAGTTACGAGCAGTACTTC	CASSYGQGSYEQYF
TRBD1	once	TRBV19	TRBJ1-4	TGTGCCAGTACCGGGCAGGGGGCAAACGAAAAACTGTTTTTT	CASTGQGANEKLFF
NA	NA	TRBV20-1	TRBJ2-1	TGCAGTGCTATTGATGAGCCCGAGCGGAATGAGCAGTTCTTC	CSAIDEPERNEQFF
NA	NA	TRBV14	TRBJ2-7	TGTGCCAGCAGCCCCCGGGACTTAACCTACGAGCAGTACTTC	CASSPRDLTYEQYF
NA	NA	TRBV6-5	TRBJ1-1	TGTGCCAGCAGTACCCCGAGAGTTACTGAAGCTTTCTTT	CASSTPRVTEAFF
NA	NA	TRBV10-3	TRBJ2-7	TGTGCTATCAGTGAGGGGACAGCGGGGAACTACGAGCAGTACTTC	CAISEGTAGNYEQYF
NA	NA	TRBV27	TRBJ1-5	TGTGCCAGCAGTTTAGAGGGATACGGCAATCAGCCCCAGCATTTT	CASSLEGYGNQPQHF
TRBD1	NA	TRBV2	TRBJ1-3	TGTGCCAGCAGCCCCCCCGTCCAGGGGGCGTCTGGAAACACCATATATTTT	CASSPPVQGASGNTIYF
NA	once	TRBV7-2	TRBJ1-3	TGTGCCAGCAGCCCCGAGTTAAGCTCTGGAAACACCATATATTTT	CASSPELSSGNTIYF
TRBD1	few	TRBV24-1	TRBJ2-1	TGTGCCACCAGTGATTTGGGGCAGGGGGCCCTCCCCTCCTACAATGAGCAGTTCTTC	CATSDLGQGALPSYNEQFF